The 11 T cell receptor beta chains presented below share a single source sample, sequenced in a study of T-cell memory formation after mild COVID-19. A single record per CDR3 protein comes from TCRdb applying MiXCR to the 5' RACE reads. The sample holds around 450,000 distinct CDR3 sequences, 20% to 30% seen once. Sample: PBMCs or a T cell subset sorted from them (not recorded which). These receptors were obtained from an adult woman who had mild COVID-19 (a few samples of this study predate the infection). Cell type and time point are not known.

This clonotype was seen a handful of times. CDR3 nucleotides: TGTGCCAGCCAGGGCAGCAAGAACACCGGGGAGCTGTTTTTT. It yields the protein CASQGSKNTGELFF. This chain links TRBV6-5 with TRBJ2-2; tentatively, D is TRBD1 (5 bases). V lost 8 bases and J 1 base, leaving 11 bases between the germline ends. The length of the CDR3 is 14 residues. Per germline, CDR1 MNHEY and CDR2 SVGAGI.

Only a few counts were recorded for this clonotype. The chain joins TRBV2 to TRBJ1-2, with 12 nucleotides matching TRBD1. In germline, CDR1 is SNHLY, CDR2 FYNNEI. CDR3 size: 17 residues. Trimming removed 2 bases from V and 6 bases from J; junction bases left unmatched: 10. The CDR3, as DNA: TGTGCCAGCAGTGAAAACGGGCTGGGGACAGGGGGCAATGGCTACACCTTC. Its translation is CASSENGLGTGGNGYTF.

The chain uses TRBV5-1 and TRBJ2-3; 11 bases fit TRBD2. The CDR3 has 18 residues. J was trimmed by 2 bases and V by 0 bases; bases with no gene match: 8. Germline CDR1 and CDR2: SGHRS and YFSETQ. DNA for the CDR3: TGCGCCAGCAGCTTGGGGATTCTAGCGGGGGGACTCACAGATACGCAGTATTTT. Translating it yields CASSLGILAGGLTDTQYF.

This clonotype occurred a few times. The chain employs TRBV7-2 and TRBJ1-2; no clear D. V lost 0 bases to trimming and J lost 4 bases, with 12 bases between them. Germline CDR1 SGHTA, CDR2 FQGNSA. There are 15 residues in the CDR3. As DNA, the CDR3 is TGTGCCAGCAGCTTAGCGCAGCCGGGAGGCTATGGCTACACCTTC. This sequence encodes CASSLAQPGGYGYTF.

CDR3 nucleotides: TGTGCCAGCAGCTACGGTTACTCCTACGAGCAGTACTTC. Amino acids: CASSYGYSYEQYF. The chain links TRBV13 to TRBJ2-7; no clear D gene. Deletions cut 4 bases from V and 0 bases from J, with 7 bases between. The CDR3 contains 13 residues. The germline V gene encodes CDR1 PRHDT and CDR2 FYEKMQ (reference sequence).

The rearrangement links TRBV3-1 to TRBJ2-1; 11 bases align to TRBD2. Germline V gives CDR1 LGHDT, CDR2 YNNKEL (reference sequence). J lost 9 bases, V lost 1 base, and 17 bases had no gene match. The CDR3 is 19 amino acids. The CDR3 loop reads CASSQGLGTSGPRRSEQFF. CDR3 nucleotide sequence: TGTGCCAGCAGCCAAGGGCTAGGGACTAGCGGCCCTCGAAGGAGTGAGCAGTTCTTC.

This clonotype has just a few counts. The chain carries TRBV19 and TRBJ2-3, with D uncertain. Trimming took 3 bases from V and 6 from J, leaving 16 bases between them. This CDR3 contains 15 residues. Germline V gene data show CDR1 as LNHDA and CDR2 as SQIVND (reference sequence). The CDR3 loop reads CASSMLQSQVDTQYF. CDR3 DNA: TGTGCCAGTAGTATGTTACAGTCCCAGGTGGATACGCAGTATTTT. Full variable domain (rest looked up from reference TRBV19 and TRBJ2-3): DGGITQSPKYLFRKEGQNVTLSCEQNLNHDAMYWYRQDPGQGLRLIYYSQIVNDFQKGDIAEGYSVSREKKESFPLTVTSAQKNPTAFYLCASSMLQSQVDTQYFGPGTRLTVL.

The table lists this clonotype with a few counts. This chain links TRBV20-1 with TRBJ1-2, with 10 bases lining up with TRBD1. The trim removed 5 bases at V and 3 bases at J, leaving 9 bases unmatched. The CDR3 consists of 15 residues. Germline V lookup: CDR1 DFQATT, CDR2 SNEGSKA (reference sequence). The CDR3 loop reads CSALRPGTGDYGYTF. CDR3 sequence (DNA): TGCAGTGCTTTACGTCCCGGGACAGGGGACTATGGCTACACCTTC.

This clonotype came up a few times. This chain joins TRBV24-1 and TRBJ1-2, with D hard to call. The CDR3 loop spans 13 amino acids. Germline V lookup: CDR1 KGHDR, CDR2 SFDVKD. With 9 bases removed from V and 9 bases from J, the gap between germline ends came to 19 bases. The CDR3 sequence: CATPVGCRVRYTF. CDR3 sequence (DNA): TGTGCCACCCCTGTTGGCTGTCGGGTCCGCTACACCTTC.

This clonotype was counted a few times. The V gene is TRBV7-3, the J gene TRBJ2-1; the match to TRBD1 covers 9 bases. After removal of 5 bases from V and 6 bases from J, the junction contained 5 bases not matched to a gene. The length of the CDR3 is 14 residues. The germline gives CDR1 SGHTA, CDR2 FQGTGA. In DNA form, the CDR3 reads TGTGCCAGCAGCCCCGGGACAGGGCTCAATGAGCAGTTCTTC. Protein sequence: CASSPGTGLNEQFF.

This clonotype was seen a few times. The genes are TRBV5-6 and TRBJ1-1; D unresolved. This CDR3 has 11 residues. Germline V gene data show CDR1 as SGHDT and CDR2 as YYEEEE. V lost 0 bases and J lost 7, with 4 bases in between. The CDR3 bases are TGTGCCAGCAGCTTGGACATTGAAGCTTTCTTT. This codes for CASSLDIEAFF.